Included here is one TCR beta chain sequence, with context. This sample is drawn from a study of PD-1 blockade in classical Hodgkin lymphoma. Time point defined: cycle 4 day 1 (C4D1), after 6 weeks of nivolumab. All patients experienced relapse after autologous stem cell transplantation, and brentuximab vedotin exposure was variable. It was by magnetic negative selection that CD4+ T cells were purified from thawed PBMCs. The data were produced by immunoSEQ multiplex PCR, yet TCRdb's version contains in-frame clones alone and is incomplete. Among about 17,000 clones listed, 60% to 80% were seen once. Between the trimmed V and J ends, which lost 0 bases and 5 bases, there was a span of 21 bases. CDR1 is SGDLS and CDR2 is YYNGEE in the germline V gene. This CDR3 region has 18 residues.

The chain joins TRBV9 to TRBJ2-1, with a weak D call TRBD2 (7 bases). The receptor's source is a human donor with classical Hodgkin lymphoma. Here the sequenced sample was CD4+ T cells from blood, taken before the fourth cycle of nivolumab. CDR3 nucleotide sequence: TGTGCCAGCAGCGTAGAAGAATGGTCGGCGGGGGCCCACAATGAGCAGTTCTTC. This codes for CASSVEEWSAGAHNEQFF.